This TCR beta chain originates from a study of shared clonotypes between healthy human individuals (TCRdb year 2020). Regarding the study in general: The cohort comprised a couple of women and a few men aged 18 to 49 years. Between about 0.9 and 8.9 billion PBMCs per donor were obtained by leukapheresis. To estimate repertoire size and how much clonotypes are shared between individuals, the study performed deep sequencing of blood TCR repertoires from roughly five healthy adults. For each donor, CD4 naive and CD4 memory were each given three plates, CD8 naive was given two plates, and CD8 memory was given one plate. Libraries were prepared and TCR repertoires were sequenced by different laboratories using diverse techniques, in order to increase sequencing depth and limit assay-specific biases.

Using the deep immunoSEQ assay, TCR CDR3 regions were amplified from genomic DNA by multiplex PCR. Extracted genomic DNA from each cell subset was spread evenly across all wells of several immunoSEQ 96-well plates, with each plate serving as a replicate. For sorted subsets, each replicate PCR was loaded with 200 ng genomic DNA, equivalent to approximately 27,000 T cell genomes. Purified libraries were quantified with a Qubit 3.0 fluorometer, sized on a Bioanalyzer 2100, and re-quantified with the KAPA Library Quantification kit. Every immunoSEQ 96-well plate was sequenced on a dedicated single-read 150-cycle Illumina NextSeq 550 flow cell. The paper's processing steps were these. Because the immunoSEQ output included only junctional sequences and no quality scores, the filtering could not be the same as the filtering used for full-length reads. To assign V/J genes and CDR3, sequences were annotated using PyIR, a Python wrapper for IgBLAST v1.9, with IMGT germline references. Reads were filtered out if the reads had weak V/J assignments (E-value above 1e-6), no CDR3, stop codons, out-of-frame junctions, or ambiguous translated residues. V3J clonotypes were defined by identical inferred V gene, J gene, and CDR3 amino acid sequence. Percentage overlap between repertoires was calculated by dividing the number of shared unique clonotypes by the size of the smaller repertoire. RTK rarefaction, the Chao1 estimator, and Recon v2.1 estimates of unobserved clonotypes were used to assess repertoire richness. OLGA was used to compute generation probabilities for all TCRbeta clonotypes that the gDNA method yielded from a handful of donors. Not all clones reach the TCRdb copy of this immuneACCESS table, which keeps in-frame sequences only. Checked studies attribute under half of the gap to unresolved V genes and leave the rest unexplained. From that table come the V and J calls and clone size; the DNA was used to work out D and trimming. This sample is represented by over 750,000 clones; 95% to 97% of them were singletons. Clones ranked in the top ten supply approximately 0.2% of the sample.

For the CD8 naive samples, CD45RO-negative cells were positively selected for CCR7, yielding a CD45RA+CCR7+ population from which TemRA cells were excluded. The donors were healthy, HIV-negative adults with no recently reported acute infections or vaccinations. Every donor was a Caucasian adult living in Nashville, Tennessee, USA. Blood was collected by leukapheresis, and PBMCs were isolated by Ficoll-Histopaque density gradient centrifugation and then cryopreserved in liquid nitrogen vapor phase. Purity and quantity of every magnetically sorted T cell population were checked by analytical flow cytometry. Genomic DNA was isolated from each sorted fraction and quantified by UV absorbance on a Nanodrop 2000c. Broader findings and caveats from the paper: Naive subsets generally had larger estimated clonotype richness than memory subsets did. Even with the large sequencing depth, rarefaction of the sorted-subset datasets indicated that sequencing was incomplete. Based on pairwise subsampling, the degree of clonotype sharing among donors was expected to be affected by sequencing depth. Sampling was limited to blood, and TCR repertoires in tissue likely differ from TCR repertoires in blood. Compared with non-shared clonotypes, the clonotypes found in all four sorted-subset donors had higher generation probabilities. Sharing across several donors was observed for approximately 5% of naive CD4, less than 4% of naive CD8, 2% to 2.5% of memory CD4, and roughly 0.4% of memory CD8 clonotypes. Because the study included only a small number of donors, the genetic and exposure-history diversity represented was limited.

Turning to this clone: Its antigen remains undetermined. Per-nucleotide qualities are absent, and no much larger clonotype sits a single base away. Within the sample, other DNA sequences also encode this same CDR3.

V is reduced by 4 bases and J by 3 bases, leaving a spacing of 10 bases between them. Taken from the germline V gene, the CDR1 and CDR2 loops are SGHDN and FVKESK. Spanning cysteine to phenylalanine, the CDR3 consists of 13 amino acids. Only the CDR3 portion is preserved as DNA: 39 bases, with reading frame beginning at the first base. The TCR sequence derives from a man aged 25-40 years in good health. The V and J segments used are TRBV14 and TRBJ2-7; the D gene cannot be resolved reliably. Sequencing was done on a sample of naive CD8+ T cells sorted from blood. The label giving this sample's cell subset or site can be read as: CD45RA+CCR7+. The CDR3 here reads CASSPRPSYEQYF. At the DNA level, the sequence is TGTGCCAGCAGCCCCCGGCCAAGCTACGAGCAGTACTTC.